This T cell receptor beta chain was found in a study of cytomegalovirus exposure and HLA in healthy donors. Assay: immunoSEQ multiplex PCR; the TCRdb copy retains only in-frame clones and omits some. The data hold about 160,000 clones, with 85% to 90% observed a single time. Trimming removed 2 bases at V and 1 base at J, with 9 bases between. The CDR3 is made up of 14 amino acids. In germline, CDR1 is MNHEY, CDR2 SVGAGI. This TCR derives from a man younger than 35 in good health and CMV-seronegative. Material for sequencing was PBMCs. The chain is built from TRBV6-5 and TRBJ2-7; no clear D. The CDR3 DNA reads as TGTGCCAGCAGTTACGGAGCATCTTCCTACGAGCAGTACGTC. Protein product: CASSYGASSYEQYV.